These 27 T cell receptor beta chains were sequenced from one sample in a study of human T cells and chemical hapten exposure. As to time point: healthy volunteer bleed at 6 weeks. Total RNA was extracted from unfractionated whole blood. TCRdb independently ran MiXCR on the RACE reads; one entry per CDR3 protein. The sample holds 40,000 to 45,000 distinct CDR3 sequences, around 3.6% seen once. Sequencing was performed on whole blood. The receptor set was obtained from a human donor in good health. Some clones in this sample may be carry-over from other donors' samples.

In its sample, this clonotype was seen many times. CDR3 loop: CASSVGSGPSTLEQYF. The CDR3 DNA reads as TGTGCCAGCAGCGTAGGGTCGGGACCGAGTACGTTAGAGCAGTACTTC. This sequence joins TRBV9 and TRBJ2-7; D could derive from TRBD1 or TRBD2 (5 bases each). Between the trimmed V and J ends, which lost 0 bases and 7 bases, there was a span of 20 bases. The germline gives CDR1 SGDLS, CDR2 YYNGEE. The CDR3 has 16 residues.

This clonotype was counted at least ten times. V is TRBV9 and J is TRBJ2-4; 8 nucleotides match TRBD2. The CDR3 totals 12 residues. V dropped 4 bases and J dropped 8; count of bases not matched to a gene: 2. Germline V gives CDR1 SGDLS, CDR2 YYNGEE. CDR3 bases: TGTGCCAGCAGCCGGGAGGGGGACATTCAGTACTTC. Encoded protein: CASSREGDIQYF.

This clonotype was seen many times. V usage is TRBV9 and J usage is TRBJ2-7; a weak D match, TRBD1 (5 bases). Germline lookup yields CDR1 SGDLS and CDR2 YYNGEE. The CDR3 has 16 residues. V gave up 4 bases and J gave up 3 bases, with 20 bases separating them. The DNA of the CDR3 is TGTGCCAGCAGCCCCTCAGGGCCCGGCCCCTTCTACGAGCAGTACTTC. Translated, it gives CASSPSGPGPFYEQYF.

This clonotype was recorded a few times. This chain joins TRBV19 and TRBJ2-2; 7 bases map to TRBD1. V lost 2 bases, J lost 5 bases, and 8 bases stayed unmatched. The CDR3 has 16 residues. Germline CDR1 is LNHDA and CDR2 is SQIVND (reference sequence). CDR3 sequence reads: CASSIPEDRRTGELFF. The DNA for the CDR3 is TGTGCCAGTAGTATACCTGAGGACAGGAGGACCGGGGAGCTGTTTTTT.

This clonotype was seen many times. V is TRBV5-1 and J is TRBJ1-1; a weak D match, TRBD1 (5 bases). With 0 bases removed from V and 1 base from J, the gap between germline ends came to 7 bases. Germline V gives CDR1 SGHRS, CDR2 YFSETQ. The CDR3 is 14 amino acids. In DNA form, the CDR3 reads TGCGCCAGCAGCTTGGGGGGCAGGAACACTGAAGCTTTCTTT. As protein: CASSLGGRNTEAFF.

This clonotype was recorded many times. This chain joins TRBV12-3 or TRBV12-4 and TRBJ2-3; D is possibly TRBD2 (6 bases). The CDR3 contains 14 residues. Trimming cost V 6 bases and J 2 bases, with 12 bases left between them. The CDR3 loop is CASRPLAITDTQYF. In DNA form, the CDR3 reads TGTGCCAGCAGACCCCTAGCGATCACAGATACGCAGTATTTT.

This clonotype has a count of ten or more. This sequence joins TRBV7-9 and TRBJ1-1; D ambiguous. Per the germline V gene, CDR1 is SEHNR and CDR2 is FQNEAQ (reference sequence). CDR3 length: 16 residues. V was pared by 0 bases and J by 3 bases, with 14 bases between. CDR3 in DNA: TGTGCCAGCAGCTTAGCGGCCAGAATAGGAGACACTGAAGCTTTCTTT. Translation: CASSLAARIGDTEAFF.

This clonotype showed up just a few times. The rearrangement links TRBV28 to TRBJ2-3; TRBD2 matches 11 bases. CDR1 and CDR2 from the germline V gene are MDHEN and SYDVKM. CDR3 size: 18 residues. V lost 1 base, J lost 3 bases, and 9 bases stayed unmatched. The CDR3 sequence is CASSLSRGLAGPTDTQYF. DNA for the CDR3: TGTGCCAGCAGTTTATCCCGCGGACTAGCGGGTCCAACAGATACGCAGTATTTT.

This clonotype was picked up a small number of times. This chain links TRBV24-1 with TRBJ2-6; possibly TRBD1 for D (5 bases). V lost 3 bases and J 2 bases, leaving 10 bases between the germline ends. The CDR3 is made up of 16 amino acids. The germline gives CDR1 KGHDR, CDR2 SFDVKD. The CDR3 loop reads CATSDPVRAGANVLTF. CDR3 DNA sequence: TGTGCCACCAGTGATCCAGTCAGGGCTGGGGCCAACGTCCTGACTTTC.

In its sample, this clonotype was seen many times. The chain recombines TRBV10-3 with TRBJ2-7, with 11 bases that match TRBD2. Losses at the gene ends were 4 bases for V and 11 bases for J; bases not matched to a gene: 13. Germline V gives CDR1 ENHRY, CDR2 SYGVKD. The CDR3 has 15 amino acids. Here the CDR3 reads CAISGQLAGESYEYF. In DNA, the CDR3 is TGTGCCATCAGTGGTCAACTAGCGGGAGAAAGTTATGAGTACTTC.

This clonotype was recorded many times. The V gene is TRBV6-5, the J gene TRBJ2-1; possible D gene TRBD2, 6 bases. Germline V gene sequence: CDR1 MNHEY, CDR2 SVGAGI. V lost 5 bases to trimming and J lost 7 bases, with 15 bases between them. CDR3 length: 14 residues. The CDR3 protein is CASSPPGSKNEQFF. Written as DNA, the CDR3 is TGTGCCAGCAGTCCCCCCGGGAGTAAAAATGAGCAGTTCTTC.

This clonotype was detected many times. This chain connects TRBV28 to TRBJ2-6; no reliable D call. The germline gives CDR1 MDHEN, CDR2 SYDVKM. This CDR3 comprises 13 residues. V was shortened by 5 bases and J by 4 bases, with 6 bases between the two germline ends. In DNA form, the CDR3 reads TGTGCCAGCAGTCCAATGGGGGCCAACGTCCTGACTTTC. Amino acid sequence: CASSPMGANVLTF.

This clonotype was seen at least ten times. The gene calls are TRBV28 and TRBJ2-1; 11 bases match TRBD2. Germline loops: CDR1 MDHEN, CDR2 SYDVKM. This CDR3 is built from 15 residues. J was trimmed by 7 bases and V by 6 bases; bases with no gene match: 8. The CDR3 DNA follows: TGTGCCAGCAGGGTAGCGGGAGGGCCGGGAAATGAGCAGTTCTTC. This encodes CASRVAGGPGNEQFF.

This rearrangement joins TRBV12-3 or TRBV12-4 to TRBJ1-4; D not certain. Between the trimmed V and J ends, which lost 2 bases and 1 base, there was a span of 2 bases. The CDR3 runs to 13 residues. CDR3 in amino acids: CASSLRTNEKLFF. The DNA for the CDR3 is TGTGCCAGCAGTTTAAGAACTAATGAAAAACTGTTTTTT.

The sample holds many counts of this clonotype. This chain uses TRBV7-2 with TRBJ2-1; TRBD2 is a possible D gene (5 bases). Germline CDR1 reads SGHTA; CDR2 reads FQGNSA. V lost 2 bases and J lost 4, with 27 bases in between. The CDR3 has 20 residues. The CDR3 sequence is CASSLSGEVSRNSRYNEQFF. The DNA of the CDR3 is TGTGCCAGCAGCTTATCCGGGGAAGTTAGCAGGAATTCACGATACAATGAGCAGTTCTTC.

This clonotype has ten or more counts. The rearrangement joins TRBV7-8 to TRBJ2-3; D not certain. The CDR3 covers 18 residues. V lost 0 bases and J 6 bases, leaving 22 bases between the germline ends. Germline loops: CDR1 SGHVS, CDR2 FQNEAQ. This CDR3 reads CASSLAHARVKFWDTQYF. In nucleotides, the CDR3 is TGTGCCAGCAGCTTAGCTCACGCCCGGGTCAAATTTTGGGATACGCAGTATTTT. Complete variable domain (other parts from reference TRBV7-8 and TRBJ2-3): GAGVSQSPRYKVAKRGQDVALRCDPISGHVSLFWYQQALGQGPEFLTYFQNEAQLDKSGLPSDRFFAERPEGSVSTLKIQRTQQEDSAVYLCASSLAHARVKFWDTQYFGPGTRLTVL.

The rearrangement links TRBV4-1 to TRBJ1-1; D not certain. Per the germline V gene, CDR1 is MGHRA and CDR2 is YSYEKL. This CDR3 spans 17 amino acids. Trimming took 2 bases from V and 3 from J, leaving 19 bases between them. DNA of the CDR3: TGCGCCAGCAGCCAACCGACACGTCGGTTGAGGGACACTGAAGCTTTCTTT. The encoded protein is CASSQPTRRLRDTEAFF.

This clonotype was observed many times. DNA for the CDR3: TGCAGTGCTAGAGATCCCCTCCTATACAATGAGCAGTTCTTC. Protein: CSARDPLLYNEQFF. The J gene is TRBJ2-1, the V gene TRBV20-1, with D unresolved. The CDR3 has 14 residues. Germline V gives CDR1 DFQATT, CDR2 SNEGSKA (reference sequence). Trimming took 0 bases from V and 4 from J, leaving 10 bases between them.

This clonotype was observed many times. This chain links TRBV29-1 with TRBJ2-2; no reliable D call. CDR3 length: 14 amino acids. The V gene's germline CDR1 is SQVTM and CDR2 ANQGSEA. Trimming cost V 2 bases and J 0 bases, with 7 bases left between them. DNA of the CDR3: TGCAGCGTTGAAAAGACAACGAACACCGGGGAGCTGTTTTTT. Protein product: CSVEKTTNTGELFF.

This clonotype has a count of ten or more. The chain's CDR3 is CSVVVRSSGNTIYF. CDR3 in DNA: TGCAGCGTTGTCGTCCGTAGCTCTGGAAACACCATATATTTT. The chain couples TRBV29-1 to TRBJ1-3; D is ambiguous. Germline-derived CDR1 and CDR2 are SQVTM and ANQGSEA. The CDR3 is 14 amino acids. Deletions cut 4 bases from V and 0 bases from J, with 10 bases between.

This chain links TRBV25-1 with TRBJ1-1; D is unresolved. The ends were cut back, 0 bases at V and 1 base at J, with 9 bases in the middle. The germline V gene encodes CDR1 MGHDK and CDR2 SYGVNS. The CDR3 has 15 residues. CDR3 sequence (DNA): TGTGCCAGCAGTGAATACGTAGGGCAGAACACTGAAGCTTTCTTT. It codes for CASSEYVGQNTEAFF.

This clonotype was detected many times. The chain carries TRBV28 and TRBJ2-7; weak D call: TRBD2 (5 bases). Trimming left V 3 bases short and J 4 bases short, with 7 bases between. Per the germline V gene, CDR1 is MDHEN and CDR2 is SYDVKM. This CDR3 is 12 amino acids long. CDR3 sequence (DNA): TGTGCCAGCAGTTTGTCGGGGTACGAGCAGTACTTC. Amino acids: CASSLSGYEQYF.

V gene TRBV6-5 combines with J gene TRBJ1-4; the match to TRBD1 covers 8 bases. This CDR3 contains 14 residues. V trimming: 5 bases; J trimming: 10 bases; junction bases outside the gene matches: 9. The germline V gene encodes CDR1 MNHEY and CDR2 SVGAGI. CDR3 sequence: CASSQQGELRKLFF. The CDR3 DNA reads as TGTGCCAGCAGTCAACAGGGGGAGTTGAGAAAACTGTTTTTT.

Ten or more counts support this clonotype. The V and J genes are TRBV12-3 or TRBV12-4 and TRBJ2-7; the D gene could be TRBD1 or TRBD2 (6 bases each). CDR3 size: 13 residues. Deletions cut 6 bases from V and 4 bases from J, with 13 bases between. CDR3 bases: TGTGCCAGCAGCCAAGGGGGAGGATACGAGCAGTACTTC. Its protein product is CASSQGGGYEQYF.

In its sample, this clonotype was seen many times. The chain employs TRBV6-5 and TRBJ2-5; TRBD1 matches 8 bases. The V and J ends lost 6 bases and 2 bases, in that order; junction bases with no gene match: 8. The germline V gene has CDR1 MNHEY and CDR2 SVGAGI. The CDR3 contains 15 residues. CDR3 DNA sequence: TGTGCCAGCAGAGCACCAGGACAGGGTCAAGAGACCCAGTACTTC. Residues: CASRAPGQGQETQYF.

Ten or more counts support this clonotype. The rearrangement links TRBV12-3 or TRBV12-4 to TRBJ2-3, with 11 bases lining up with TRBD2. The CDR3 totals 13 residues. Trimming removed 6 bases from V and 8 bases from J; junction bases left unmatched: 4. CDR3 DNA: TGTGCCAGCAGGGTAGCGGGAGGGGGTACGCAGTATTTT. It codes for CASRVAGGGTQYF.

This clonotype has at least ten counts. This chain connects TRBV5-1 to TRBJ2-2, with D possibly TRBD1 on 5 matching bases. V lost 4 bases and J lost 0, with 10 bases in between. This CDR3 comprises 15 residues. The germline gives CDR1 SGHRS, CDR2 YFSETQ. DNA of the CDR3: TGCGCCAGCAGCCGAGACAGTGCGAACACCGGGGAGCTGTTTTTT. The encoded protein is CASSRDSANTGELFF.